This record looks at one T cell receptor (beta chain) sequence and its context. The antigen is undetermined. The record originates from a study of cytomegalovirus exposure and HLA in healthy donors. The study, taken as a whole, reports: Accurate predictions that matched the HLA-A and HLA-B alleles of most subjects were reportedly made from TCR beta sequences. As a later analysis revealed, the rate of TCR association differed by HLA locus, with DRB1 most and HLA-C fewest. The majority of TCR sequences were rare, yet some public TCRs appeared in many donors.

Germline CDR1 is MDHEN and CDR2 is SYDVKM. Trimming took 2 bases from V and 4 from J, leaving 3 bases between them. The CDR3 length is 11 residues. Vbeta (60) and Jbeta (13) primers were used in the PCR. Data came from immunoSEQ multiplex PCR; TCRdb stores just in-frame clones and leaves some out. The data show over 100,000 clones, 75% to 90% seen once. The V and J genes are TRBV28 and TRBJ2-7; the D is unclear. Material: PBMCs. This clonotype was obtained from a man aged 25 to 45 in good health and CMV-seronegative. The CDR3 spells CASSLQYEQYF. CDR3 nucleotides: TGTGCCAGCAGTTTACAGTACGAGCAGTACTTC. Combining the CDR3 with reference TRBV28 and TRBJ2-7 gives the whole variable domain DVKVTQSSRYLVKRTGEKVFLECVQDMDHENMFWYRQDPGLGLRLIYFSYDVKMKEKGDIPEGYSVSREKKERFSLILESASTNQTSMYLCASSLQYEQYFGPGTRLTVT.